Listed below are T cell receptor beta chains from one sample, sequenced in a study of blood T cell repertoires in COVID-19. TCRdb's copy holds only in-frame clones and misses some; the assay was immunoSEQ multiplex PCR. This sample has around 200,000 clones, with approximately 91% found just once. The sample taken for sequencing was peripheral blood. The receptors come from a young man with acute or convalescent COVID-19. The conserved cysteine and the conserved F or W are not part of the CDR3 here.

>TRBV12-5
ASGLSVNTEAF
>TRBV7-9
ASSSDRGSENTIY
>TRBV28
ASSSGLAPNNEQF
>TRBV7-9
ASSLDTGTLNTGELF
>TRBV7-3
ASSLAPQGGLSYNEQF
>TRBV5-4
ASSLGGGTNSPLH
>TRBV28
ASTQGTSGNQPQH
>TRBV19
ASSLAGTGGPGNTIY
>TRBV6-5
ASSSGTIVYEQY
>TRBV5-5
ASSWGGSRDTEAF
>TRBV27
ASSLGSTSGNTIY
>TRBV30
AWGREVMTYEQY
>TRBV6-5
ASSSFYYHEQF
>TRBV28
ASSFSGYYGYT
>TRBV9
ASSASLAANYGYT
>TRBV3-1/TRBV3-2
ASSHRGRHSPLH
>TRBV19
ASSMRTGANEKLF
>TRBV3-1/TRBV3-2
ASSQVGAGQPQH
>TRBV28
ASSPRAGMLNTGELF
>TRBV6-5
ASSLAGGSYEQY
>TRBV28
ASSLENREMGGYT
>TRBV11-2
ASSLEGTGSEKLF
>TRBV5-4
ASSMGQNVNEKLF
>TRBV14
ASSFRTADQPQH
>TRBV5-6
ASSLLTGVVSQETQY
>TRBV6-6
ASRDRSPSYT
>TRBV5-4
ASSSWAGQGRTGELF
>TRBV29-1
SVEDQRDGTYEQY
>TRBV11-2
ASSFYYEQY
>TRBV19
ASTELAGLGEQF
>TRBV5-4
ASSSNGLNSPLH
>TRBV28
ASSFGGYQPQH
>TRBV6-5
ASRGQGNYGYT
>TRBV4-1
ASSQSGANYGYT
>TRBV5-5
ASSTLAGTSAAEQF
>TRBV27
ASSLYGGLGGYT
>TRBV5-1
ASSTGTSGVSYEQY
>TRBV5-1
ASSLGQGSNEQF
>TRBV19
ASSSQGRSNQPQH
>TRBV21-1
ASSKNYRDGYNEQF
>TRBV27
ASSLSGQGALVGANVLT
>TRBV7-6
ASSPGTGHEQY
>TRBV28
ASSLTGYEAF
>TRBV25-1
ASSWGLNEQY
>TRBV2
ASRLTTVGYEQY
>TRBV25-1
ASRNSSTKNSPLH
>TRBV28
ASSLGTGSYGYT
>TRBV5-6
ASKRKEGWPYEQY
>TRBV5-1
ASSLGQVGSTDTQY